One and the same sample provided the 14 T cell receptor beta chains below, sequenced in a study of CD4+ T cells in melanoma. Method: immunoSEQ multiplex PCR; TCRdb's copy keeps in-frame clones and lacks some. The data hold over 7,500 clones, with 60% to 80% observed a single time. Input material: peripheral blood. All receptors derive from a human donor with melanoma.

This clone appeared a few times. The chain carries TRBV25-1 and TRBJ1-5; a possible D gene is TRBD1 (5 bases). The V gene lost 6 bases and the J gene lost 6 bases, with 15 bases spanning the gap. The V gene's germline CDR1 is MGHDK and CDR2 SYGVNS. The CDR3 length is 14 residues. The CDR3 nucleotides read TGTGCCAGCAGCCGGGCCGGCCAGGGTCAGCCCCAGCATTTT. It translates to CASSRAGQGQPQHF.

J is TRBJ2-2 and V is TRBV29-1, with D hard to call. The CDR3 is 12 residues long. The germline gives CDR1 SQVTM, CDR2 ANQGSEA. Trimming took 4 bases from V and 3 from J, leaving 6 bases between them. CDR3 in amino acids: CSVGKDTGELFF. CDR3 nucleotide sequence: TGCAGCGTTGGGAAGGACACCGGGGAGCTGTTTTTT.

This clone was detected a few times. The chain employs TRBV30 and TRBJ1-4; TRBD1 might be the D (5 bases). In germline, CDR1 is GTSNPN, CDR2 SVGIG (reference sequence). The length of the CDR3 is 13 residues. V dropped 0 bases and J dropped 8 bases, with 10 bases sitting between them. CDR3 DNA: TGTGCCTGGAGTGTATCCCGGGGGGAAAAACTGTTTTTT. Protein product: CAWSVSRGEKLFF. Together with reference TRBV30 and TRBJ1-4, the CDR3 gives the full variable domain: SQTIHQWPATLVQPVGSPLSLECTVEGTSNPNLYWYRQAAGRGLQLLFYSVGIGQISSEVPQNLSASRPQDRQFILSSKKLLLSDSGFYLCAWSVSRGEKLFFGSGTQLSVL.

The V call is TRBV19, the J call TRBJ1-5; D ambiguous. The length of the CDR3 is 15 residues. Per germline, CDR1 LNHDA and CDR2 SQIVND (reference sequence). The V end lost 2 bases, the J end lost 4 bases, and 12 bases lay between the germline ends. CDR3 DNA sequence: TGTGCCAGTAGTATACGGCGGGAGGTAAATCAGCCCCAGCATTTT. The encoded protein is CASSIRREVNQPQHF.

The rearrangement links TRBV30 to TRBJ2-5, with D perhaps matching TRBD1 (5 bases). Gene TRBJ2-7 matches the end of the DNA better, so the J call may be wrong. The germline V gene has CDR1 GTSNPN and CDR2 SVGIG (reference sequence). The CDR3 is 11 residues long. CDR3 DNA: TGTGCCTGGACCAGGGAATACGAGCAGTACTTC. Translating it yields CAWTREYEQYF.

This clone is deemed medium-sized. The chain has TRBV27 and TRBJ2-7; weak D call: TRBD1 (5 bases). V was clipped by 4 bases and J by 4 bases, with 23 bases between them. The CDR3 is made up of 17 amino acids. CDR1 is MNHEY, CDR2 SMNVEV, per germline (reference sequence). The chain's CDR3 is CASSSARQGGYAYEQYF. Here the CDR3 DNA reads TGTGCCAGCAGTTCAGCCCGCCAGGGTGGTTATGCATACGAGCAGTACTTC.

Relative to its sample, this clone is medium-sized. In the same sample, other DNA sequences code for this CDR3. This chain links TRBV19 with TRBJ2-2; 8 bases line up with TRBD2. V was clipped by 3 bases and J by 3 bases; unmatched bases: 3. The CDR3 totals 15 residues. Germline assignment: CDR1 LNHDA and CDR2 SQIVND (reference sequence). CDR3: CASSIYGGDTGELFF. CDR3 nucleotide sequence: TGTGCCAGTAGTATTTACGGGGGGGACACCGGGGAGCTGTTTTTT.

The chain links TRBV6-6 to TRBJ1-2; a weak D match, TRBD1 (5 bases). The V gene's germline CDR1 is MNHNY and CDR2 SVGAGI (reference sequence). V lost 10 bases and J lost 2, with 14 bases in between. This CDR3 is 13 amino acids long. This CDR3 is CATERAGNYGYTF. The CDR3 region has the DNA TGTGCCACCGAACGGGCAGGGAACTATGGCTACACCTTC.

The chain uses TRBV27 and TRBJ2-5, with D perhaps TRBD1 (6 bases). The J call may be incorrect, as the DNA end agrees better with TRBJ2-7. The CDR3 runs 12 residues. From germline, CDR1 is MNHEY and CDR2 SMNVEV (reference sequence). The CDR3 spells CASSFTGSEQYF. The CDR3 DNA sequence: TGTGCCAGCAGTTTTACAGGGTCCGAGCAGTACTTC.

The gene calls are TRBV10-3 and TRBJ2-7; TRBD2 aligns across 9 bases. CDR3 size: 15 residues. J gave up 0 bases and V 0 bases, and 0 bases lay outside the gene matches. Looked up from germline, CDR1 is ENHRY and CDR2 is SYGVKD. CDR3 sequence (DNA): TGTGCCATCAGTGAGTCGACTAGCGGCTCCTACGAGCAGTACTTC. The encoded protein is CAISESTSGSYEQYF.

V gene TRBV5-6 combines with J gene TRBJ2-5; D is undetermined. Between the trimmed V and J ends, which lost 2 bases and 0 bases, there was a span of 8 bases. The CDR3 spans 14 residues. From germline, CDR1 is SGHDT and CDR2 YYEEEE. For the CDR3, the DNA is TGTGCCAGCAGCTTTATACGGAACCAAGAGACCCAGTACTTC. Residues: CASSFIRNQETQYF.

The CDR3 reads CASSVNQGNTIYF. The CDR3 nucleotides are TGCGCCAGCAGCGTCAACCAGGGAAACACCATATATTTT. J is TRBJ1-3 and V is TRBV5-1; D unclear. Germline loops: CDR1 SGHRS, CDR2 YFSETQ. The CDR3 consists of 13 residues. Trimming took off 4 bases at V and 4 bases at J, with 9 bases between the two ends.

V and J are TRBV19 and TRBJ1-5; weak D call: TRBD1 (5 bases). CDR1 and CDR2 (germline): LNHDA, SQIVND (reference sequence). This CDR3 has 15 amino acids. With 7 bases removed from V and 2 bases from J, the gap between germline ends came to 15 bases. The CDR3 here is CASTLGANGNQPQHF. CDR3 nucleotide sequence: TGTGCCAGTACCCTAGGGGCGAATGGCAATCAGCCCCAGCATTTT.

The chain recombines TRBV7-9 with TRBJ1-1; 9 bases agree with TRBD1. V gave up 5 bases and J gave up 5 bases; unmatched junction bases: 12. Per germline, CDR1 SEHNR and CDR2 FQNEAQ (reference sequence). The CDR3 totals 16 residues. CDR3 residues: CASSLPGQGSKTEAFF. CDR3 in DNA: TGTGCCAGCAGCCTTCCGGGACAGGGTTCAAAGACTGAAGCTTTCTTT.